This T cell receptor (beta chain) came from a study of a mutant IDH1 vaccine in newly diagnosed glioma. TCRdb's copy holds only in-frame clones and misses some; the assay was immunoSEQ multiplex PCR. The table lists about 20,000 clones, more than 75% of them singletons, with 13% in the top ten. Time point: week 23, last vaccination. Alongside topical imiquimod, each dose of vaccine comprised 300 ug of mutant IDH1 20-mer peptide. Each tumor in the donors was a new WHO grade 3 or 4 astrocytoma, IDH1-mutant and ATRX-lost. The CDR3 sequence is 15 residues long. Germline CDR1 SGHDN, CDR2 FVKESK. Trimming left V 3 bases short and J 3 bases short, with 15 bases between. As for this clone: Its antigen remains unknown.

This clonotype was obtained from a young man with glioma. The chain links TRBV14 to TRBJ2-7, with no clear D. The specimen was PBMCs, collected from a glioma patient whose treatment included an IDH1 peptide vaccine. DNA of the CDR3: TGTGCCAGCAGCCATGAGATGGGGAAGCTCTACGAGCAGTACTTC. This sequence encodes CASSHEMGKLYEQYF.